This T cell receptor beta chain is drawn from a study of T-cell reconstitution after alpha-beta-depleted transplantation in children. TCRbeta library construction was performed incorporating unique molecular identifiers. One entry per CDR3 protein, called by TCRdb with MiXCR from the PCR reads. This sample has under 300,000 distinct CDR3 sequences, with around 10% found just once. This clonotype was found many times. Germline CDR1 and CDR2: ENHRY and SYGVKD. This CDR3 comprises 15 residues. V was pared by 6 bases and J by 4 bases, with 10 bases of the junction left unmatched. The sequence derives from a male patient aged 2-10 years who had a stem cell transplant for chronic granulomatous disease, so the T cells may come from the graft donor. The chain recombines TRBV10-3 with TRBJ1-1, with 8 bases that match TRBD1. Sequenced material: peripheral blood, taken 180 days after TCRalphabeta/CD19-depleted stem cell transplant. The CDR3 DNA reads TGTGCCATCAGCTTAGGACAGGGTTTGAGCACTGAAGCTTTCTTT. Translated: CAISLGQGLSTEAFF.